Included here is one TCR beta chain sequence, with context. Its antigen is currently unknown. The CDR3 contains 14 residues. CDR1 and CDR2 (germline): SGDLS, YYNGEE. V gave up 2 bases and J gave up 3 bases, with 9 bases separating them. This sample was included in a study of PD-1 blockade in classical Hodgkin lymphoma. Study outcomes and limitations: In newly diagnosed patients, baseline TCR diversity was reportedly below that of healthy donors. The origin of the repertoire differences remains undefined, with disease activity or prior therapy as possible causes.

Time point: newly diagnosed, previously untreated cHL patient sample. Untreated, newly diagnosed classical Hodgkin lymphoma PBMCs were comparators. Method: immunoSEQ multiplex PCR; TCRdb's copy keeps in-frame clones and lacks some. The table records 20,000 to 25,000 clones, nearly 95% of them present only once. This TCR derives from a human donor with classical Hodgkin lymphoma. The chain joins TRBV9 to TRBJ1-5; maybe TRBD1 (5 bases). Sequenced input: peripheral blood mononuclear cells (PBMCs). The CDR3 nucleotides are TGTGCCAGCAGCGTCGGGGGATACAATCAGCCCCAGCATTTT. Protein: CASSVGGYNQPQHF.